This T cell receptor (beta chain) was sequenced during a study of cytomegalovirus exposure and HLA in healthy donors. Study outcomes and limitations: For most TCR beta V segments, an earlier analysis put the productive rate at about 90% or about 30% of the time. Among TCR beta chains of equal frequency, HLA-associated ones were more clonally expanded in a later analysis. In a later analysis, TCR beta V- and J-gene trimming showed a link to a missense DCLRE1C variant.

PCR was performed using 60 Vbeta and 13 Jbeta primers. Using immunoSEQ multiplex PCR, the repertoire was profiled, and TCRdb retains in-frame clones only, with some absent. The sample includes 150,000 to 200,000 clones. This CDR3 region has 18 residues. Germline CDR1 reads SNHLY; CDR2 reads FYNNEI. Losses at the gene ends were 4 bases for V and 1 base for J; bases not matched to a gene: 15. Points on this clone: Its specificity is unknown.

Healthy bone marrow donors supplied every sample. The source is a woman aged 55-70 years in good health and CMV-seronegative. The sequenced sample consisted of PBMCs. The V and J genes are TRBV2 and TRBJ1-1, with 7 bases identical to TRBD1. CDR3 protein: CASSARLARAGGNTEAFF. DNA of the CDR3: TGTGCCAGCAGTGCCCGACTCGCCCGGGCAGGGGGGAACACTGAAGCTTTCTTT.